This T cell receptor beta chain was recorded in a study of OX40 agonist ivuxolimab in advanced cancers. Points from the study as a whole: CD4+ and CD8+ T cells in blood underwent clonal expansion by week 6 at 0.1 to 3.0 mg/kg. The study found among the lowest clonal expansion in partial responders at 0.1-3.0 mg/kg.

Generated by immunoSEQ multiplex PCR, the TCRdb table keeps only in-frame clones and is missing some. Here the sample spans 50,000 or so clones, roughly 84% being singletons. A remark on this clone: Its antigen remains unidentified.

V lost 7 bases, J lost 5 bases, and 15 bases lay in between. Germline assignment: CDR1 SNHLY and CDR2 FYNNEI. CDR3 length equals 14 residues. This clonotype was obtained from an adult with an advanced solid tumor such as melanoma, head and neck, liver or kidney cancer. Here the sequenced sample was CD4+ or CD8+ T cells sorted from blood, taken in a trial of the OX40 agonist ivuxolimab. The rearrangement uses TRBV2 and TRBJ1-5; possibly TRBD1 for D (5 bases). Here the CDR3 reads CASNLQGDYQPQHF. Written as DNA, the CDR3 is TGTGCCAGCAACCTCCAGGGAGATTATCAGCCCCAGCATTTT.